The rows below give T cell receptor beta chains drawn from one sample of a study of cytomegalovirus exposure and HLA in healthy donors. TCRdb's copy holds only in-frame clones and misses some; the assay was immunoSEQ multiplex PCR. The table lists around 190,000 clones, roughly 85% of them singletons. Material: PBMCs. These receptors were collected from a woman aged 30 to 39 in good health and CMV-seropositive. The CDR3 runs from the conserved cysteine through the conserved F or W. Fields, in order: J gene, D gene, CDR3 length, V gene, CDR3 DNA, CDR3 protein. D genes are given only for firm matches.

>TRBJ2-7|TRBD2|15|TRBV19
TGTGCCAGTAGTTCAAATAGCGGGAGCTCCTACGAGCAGTACTTC
CASSSNSGSSYEQYF
>TRBJ2-3|TRBD1|17|TRBV7-8
TGTGCCAGCAGCACAGACAGGGAAGGGTCTAGCACAGATACGCAGTATTTT
CASSTDREGSSTDTQYF
>TRBJ2-3|TRBD1|15|TRBV6-5
TGTGCCAGCAGCTCGGACAGGGTTGGCACAGATACGCAGTATTTT
CASSSDRVGTDTQYF
>TRBJ2-7|TRBD1|15|TRBV7-9
TGTGCCAGCAGCTCGACAGGGGGCAGGTCCTACGAGCAGTACTTC
CASSSTGGRSYEQYF
>TRBJ2-7|.|11|TRBV2
TGTGCCAGCAACGGGGCCTACGAGCAGTACTTC
CASNGAYEQYF
>TRBJ1-1|.|16|TRBV19
TGTGCCAGTACCGTCGTGACAGCGACTTCGAACACTGAAGCTTTCTTT
CASTVVTATSNTEAFF
>TRBJ1-6|TRBD1|16|TRBV5-1
TGCGCCAGCAGCTTGTCCGTCGGGACAGCCTATTCACCCCTCCACTTT
CASSLSVGTAYSPLHF
>TRBJ2-2|TRBD2|14|TRBV9
TGTGCCAGCAGCGTAGGGGAGGGGTGGCGGGAGCTGTTTTTT
CASSVGEGWRELFF
>TRBJ2-3|.|16|TRBV12-2
TGTGCAAGTCGCTTGCCGACGGAGCCTAGCACAGATACGCAGTATTTT
CASRLPTEPSTDTQYF
>TRBJ2-7|TRBD1|14|TRBV19
TGTGCCAGTAGTATAGTGACAGGGGCCTACGAGCAGTACTTC
CASSIVTGAYEQYF
>TRBJ2-3|.|15|TRBV5-6
TGTGCCAGCACCAGTGGATGGGGGCGCACAGATACGCAGTATTTT
CASTSGWGRTDTQYF
>TRBJ1-4|.|13|TRBV30
TGTGCCTGGAGTGGAGACAGTAATGAAAAACTGTTTTTT
CAWSGDSNEKLFF